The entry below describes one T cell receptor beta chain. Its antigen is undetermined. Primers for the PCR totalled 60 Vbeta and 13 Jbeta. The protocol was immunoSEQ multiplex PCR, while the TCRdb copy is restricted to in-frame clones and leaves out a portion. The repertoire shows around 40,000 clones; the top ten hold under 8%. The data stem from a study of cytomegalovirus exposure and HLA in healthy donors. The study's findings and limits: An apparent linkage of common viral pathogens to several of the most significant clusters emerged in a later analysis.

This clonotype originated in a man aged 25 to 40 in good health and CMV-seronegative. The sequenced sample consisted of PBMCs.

In DNA form, the CDR3 reads TGTGCCAGCAGCCAAGGGGGGGACAGCTACGAGCAGTACTTC. Protein: CASSQGGDSYEQYF. The chain has TRBV4-2 and TRBJ2-7; maybe TRBD1 (7 bases). The germline CDR1 and CDR2 sequences are LGHNA and YNFKEQ. V lost 1 base and J lost 3, with 10 bases in between. This CDR3 contains 14 residues.